This T cell receptor beta chain was captured in a study of CD8 T cells in Susac syndrome. After removal of 4 bases from V and 0 bases from J, the junction contained 3 bases not matched to a gene. Germline V lookup: CDR1 SGHNT, CDR2 YYREEE (reference sequence). This CDR3 is 14 amino acids long. After extraction with the RNeasy kit, about 0.45 to 1 ug of the RNA was reverse transcribed using random hexamers. The method of amplification for TCR beta CDR3 was immunoSEQ multiplex PCR, covering 54 Vbeta and 13 Jbeta. TCRdb re-derived calls from the immunoSEQ multiplex PCR reads in MiXCR, one entry per CDR3 protein. The sample has some 160,000 distinct CDR3 sequences, 94% seen once. Findings and caveats of the study: The authors acknowledged that the study's TCR sequencing and HLA analysis involved relatively few individuals.

Details on this clonotype: No antigen is known for it.

The chain uses TRBV5-4 and TRBJ2-5; TRBD1 matches at 7 bases. The sequenced material came from CD4+ T cells from PBMCs. The source is a human donor with Susac syndrome. CDR3 region: CASSRGTDQETQYF. The CDR3 nucleotides read TGTGCCAGCAGCAGGGGGACAGACCAAGAGACCCAGTACTTC.